The present T cell receptor beta chain was sequenced within a study of Ad26.COV2.S vaccination and SARS-CoV-2 variants. The wider study: Ad26.COV2.S was injected intramuscularly once or twice, 56 days apart. Overall study findings and caveats: People given the vaccine had a wider spike-specific TCR breadth than placebo recipients did.

The treatment denotes: about 20 received Ad26.COV2.S at low or high dose, single or two shots; 5 received placebo; per-sample allocation not given. Each sample was drawn 63 days after the first injection (of vaccine or placebo). The CDR3 consists of 16 residues. CDR1 is SGHRS and CDR2 is YFSETQ in the germline V gene. J was trimmed by 5 bases and V by 6 bases; bases with no gene match: 14. Only in-frame clones appear in the TCRdb table, and some are missing; sequencing was by immunoSEQ multiplex PCR. Among 300,000 to 400,000 clones listed, around 83% were seen once. Details on this clone: The antigen is unknown.

The material was peripheral blood, obtained in a trial of Ad26.COV2.S vaccine versus placebo. This clonotype was sampled from a person aged 18 to 59 who received the Ad26.COV2.S COVID-19 vaccine or a placebo. The rearrangement links TRBV5-1 to TRBJ2-5; 9 bases are shared with TRBD1. CDR3 loop: CASNPGVRTGVETQYF. In nucleotides, the CDR3 is TGCGCCAGCAACCCAGGAGTCCGGACAGGGGTGGAGACCCAGTACTTC. The variable domain in full, with the rest retrieved from reference TRBV5-1 and TRBJ2-5, is KAGVTQTPRYLIKTRGQQVTLSCSPISGHRSVSWYQQTPGQGLQFLFEYFSETQRNKGNFPGRFSGRQFSNSRSEMNVSTLELGDSALYLCASNPGVRTGVETQYFGPGTRLLVL.